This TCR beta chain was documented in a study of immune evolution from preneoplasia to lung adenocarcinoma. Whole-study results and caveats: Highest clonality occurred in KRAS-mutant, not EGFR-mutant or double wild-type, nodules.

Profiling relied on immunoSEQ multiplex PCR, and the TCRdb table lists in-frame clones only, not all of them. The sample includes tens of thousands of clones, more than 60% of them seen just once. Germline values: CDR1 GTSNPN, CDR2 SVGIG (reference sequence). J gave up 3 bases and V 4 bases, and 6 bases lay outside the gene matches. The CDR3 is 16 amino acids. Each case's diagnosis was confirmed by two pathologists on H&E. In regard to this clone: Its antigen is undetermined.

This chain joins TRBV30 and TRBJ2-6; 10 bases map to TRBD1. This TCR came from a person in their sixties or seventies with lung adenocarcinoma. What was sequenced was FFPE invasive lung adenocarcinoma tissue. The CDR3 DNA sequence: TGTGCCTGGATGACAGGGGGCGCGGTTGGGGCCAACGTCCTGACTTTC. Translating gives CAWMTGGAVGANVLTF.